The sequence of this TCR beta chain was determined in a study of T cell responses to AZD1222 COVID-19 vaccine. The CDR3 loop spans 16 amino acids. V shed 1 base and J shed 3 bases, with 13 bases lying between them. Germline assignment: CDR1 LNHNV and CDR2 YYDKDF (reference sequence). As for this clone: The target antigen is unknown.

Sequencing used immunoSEQ multiplex PCR; TCRdb keeps in-frame clones, though not all of them. The sample includes 200,000 or so clones, approximately 93% seen only once; the top ten take over 0.95%. Study-level points and caveats: The CD4 TCRs associated with vaccination extended across spike and predominated at 160-218 and 743-854.

Specimen: peripheral blood, collected 28 days after the second AZD1222 dose. The receptor was isolated from an adult who received the AZD1222 COVID-19 vaccine. The J gene is TRBJ2-1, the V gene TRBV15; no clear D. The CDR3 DNA is TGTGCCACCAGCAGAGGGGAACTGCACGGCTACAATGAGCAGTTCTTC. Translation: CATSRGELHGYNEQFF.